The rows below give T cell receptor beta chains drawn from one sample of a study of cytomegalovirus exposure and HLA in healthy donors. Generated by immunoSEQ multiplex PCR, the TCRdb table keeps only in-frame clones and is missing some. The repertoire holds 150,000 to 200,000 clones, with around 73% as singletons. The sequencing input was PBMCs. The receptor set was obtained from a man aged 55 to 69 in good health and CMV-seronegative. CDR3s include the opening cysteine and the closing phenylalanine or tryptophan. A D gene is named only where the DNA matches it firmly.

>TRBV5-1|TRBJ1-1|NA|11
TGCGCCAGCAGCGCAGGGATTGAAGCTTTCTTT
CASSAGIEAFF
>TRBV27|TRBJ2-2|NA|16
TGTGCCAGCAGTTTATCTGCTATCACGAACACCGGGGAGCTGTTTTTT
CASSLSAITNTGELFF
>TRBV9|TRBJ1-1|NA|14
TGTGCCAGCAGCGTAGAAGGGGGTGGTGGGAAAGCTTTCTTT
CASSVEGGGGKAFF
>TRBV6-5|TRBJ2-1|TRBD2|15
TGTGCCAGCAGTTACGCCCGACTAGCGGCCGTTGAGCAGTTCTTC
CASSYARLAAVEQFF
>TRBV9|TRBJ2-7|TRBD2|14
TGTGCCAGCAGCGTAGGGGGGGGAATCTACGAGCAGTACTTC
CASSVGGGIYEQYF
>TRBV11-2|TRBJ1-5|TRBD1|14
TGTGCCAGCAGCCCCGGGACAGGTCCTCAGCCCCAGCATTTT
CASSPGTGPQPQHF
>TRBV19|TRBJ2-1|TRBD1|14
TGTGCCAGTAGTTTGGGACAGGGGGCGGATGAGCAGTTCTTC
CASSLGQGADEQFF
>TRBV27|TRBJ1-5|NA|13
TGTGCCAGCAGCACGGGGTGGCTGGGACCCCAGCATTTT
CASSTGWLGPQHF
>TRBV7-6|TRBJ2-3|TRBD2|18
TGTGCCAGCAGCTTGTTCCCCCCCGGGACTAGCGGGGCGGATACGCAGTATTTT
CASSLFPPGTSGADTQYF
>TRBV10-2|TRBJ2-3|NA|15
TGCGCCAGCAGTGAAGGCGGGGGCAGCACAGATACGCAGTATTTT
CASSEGGGSTDTQYF
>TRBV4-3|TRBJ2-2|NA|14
TGCGCCAGCAGCGTGGGCACAGACACCGGGGAGCTGTTTTTT
CASSVGTDTGELFF
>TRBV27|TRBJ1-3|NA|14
TGTGCCAGCAGAGCGGGGGGTTGGGGAAACACCATATATTTT
CASRAGGWGNTIYF
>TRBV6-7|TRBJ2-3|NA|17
TGTGCCAGCAGTTACTCGGTCAACCAGGGGTATGGGGATACGCAGTATTTT
CASSYSVNQGYGDTQYF
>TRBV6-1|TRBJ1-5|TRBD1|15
TGTGCCAGCGACGTCGCCCGGACAGGGGATCAGCCCCAGCATTTT
CASDVARTGDQPQHF
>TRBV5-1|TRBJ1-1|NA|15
TGCGCCAGCAGCTTACAACAGGCCCTGAACACTGAAGCTTTCTTT
CASSLQQALNTEAFF
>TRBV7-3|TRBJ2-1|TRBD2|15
TGTGCCAGCAGCTTAGCGGGAGCGGCCTACAATGAGCAGTTCTTC
CASSLAGAAYNEQFF
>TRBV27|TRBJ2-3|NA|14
TGTGCCAGCAGTCGAACAGGGTATTCAGATACGCAGTATTTT
CASSRTGYSDTQYF
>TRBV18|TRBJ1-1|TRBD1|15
TGTGCCAGCTCACCAGAACAGGGGGCGTCTACTGAAGCTTTCTTT
CASSPEQGASTEAFF
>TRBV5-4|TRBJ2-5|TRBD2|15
TGTGCCAGCAGGAGACTAGCGGGGGGGTTTGAGACCCAGTACTTC
CASRRLAGGFETQYF
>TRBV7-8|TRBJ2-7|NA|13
TGTGCCAGCAGCTCAGGACAGTCCTACGAGCAGTACTTC
CASSSGQSYEQYF